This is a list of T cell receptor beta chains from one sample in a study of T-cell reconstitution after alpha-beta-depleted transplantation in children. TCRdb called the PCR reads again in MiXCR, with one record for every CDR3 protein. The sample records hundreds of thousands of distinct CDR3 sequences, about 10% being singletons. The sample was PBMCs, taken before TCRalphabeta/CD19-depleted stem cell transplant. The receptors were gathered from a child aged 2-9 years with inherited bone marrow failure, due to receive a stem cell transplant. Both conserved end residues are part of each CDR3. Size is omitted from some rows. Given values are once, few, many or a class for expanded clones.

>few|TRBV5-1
CASSVGGTGANVLTF
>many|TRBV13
CASSLGLADPSYEQYF
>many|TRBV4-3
CASSQGAPSTDTQYF
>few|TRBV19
CASTRGGNQPQHF
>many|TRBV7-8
CASSLGTIKREGRQETQYF
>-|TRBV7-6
CASAIYNEQFF
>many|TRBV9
CASSPSGTGFTGELFF
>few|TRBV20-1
CSARGIAGGGGSTGELFF
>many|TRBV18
CASSPWTGPNNEQFF
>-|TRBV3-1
CASSHKLAATYEQYF
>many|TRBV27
CASSLSTGLYEQYF
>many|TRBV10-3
CAISELVTYEQYF
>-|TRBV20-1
CSARGTDNQPQHF
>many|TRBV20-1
CSGTQNLYNEQFF
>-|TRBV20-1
CSVGVLTSGRGDQETQYF
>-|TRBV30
CAWTGQEGYTF
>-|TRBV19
CASTRTSGSGELFF
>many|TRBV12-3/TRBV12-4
CASSLQVSGTDEQFF
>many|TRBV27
CASSFSLAGSDTQYF
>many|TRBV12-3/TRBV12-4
CASVTGTSGSGGEQFF
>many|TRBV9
CASSEGFGGSTDTQYF
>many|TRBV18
CASSPGQRNQPQHF
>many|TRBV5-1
CASSLVLTGGSYNEQFF
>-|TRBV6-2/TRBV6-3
CASKTGSYEQYF
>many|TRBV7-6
CASSGTGRQETQYF
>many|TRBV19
CASSGQGYTEAFF
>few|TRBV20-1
CRGGQGTEQYF
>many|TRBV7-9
CASSLDRTEQYF
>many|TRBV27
CASSSRSPRTGVLWSNQPQHF
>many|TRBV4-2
CASSWGGPRYEQYF
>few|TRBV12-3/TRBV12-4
CASRGLAGLRSTDTQYF
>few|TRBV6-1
CASSASGRAFEQFF
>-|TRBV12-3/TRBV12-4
CASSLFFVAGAGELFF
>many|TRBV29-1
CSVEPSGRGNEQFF
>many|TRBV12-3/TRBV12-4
CASHGGLANVLTF
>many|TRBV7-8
CASSPTGGVDYGYTF
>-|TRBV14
CASSQVWLLEQYF
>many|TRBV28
CASSHRVNTEAFF
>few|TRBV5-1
CASSLVKNVGKSSYNSPLHF
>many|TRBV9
CASSVGTSGVYEQYF
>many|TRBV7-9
CASSRSGRTYNEQFF
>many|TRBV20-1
CSASKVITEAFF
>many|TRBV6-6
CASSYDLYPQHF
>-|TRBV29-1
CSGPAGANYNEQFF
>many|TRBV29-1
CSVERRGSSSDTQYF